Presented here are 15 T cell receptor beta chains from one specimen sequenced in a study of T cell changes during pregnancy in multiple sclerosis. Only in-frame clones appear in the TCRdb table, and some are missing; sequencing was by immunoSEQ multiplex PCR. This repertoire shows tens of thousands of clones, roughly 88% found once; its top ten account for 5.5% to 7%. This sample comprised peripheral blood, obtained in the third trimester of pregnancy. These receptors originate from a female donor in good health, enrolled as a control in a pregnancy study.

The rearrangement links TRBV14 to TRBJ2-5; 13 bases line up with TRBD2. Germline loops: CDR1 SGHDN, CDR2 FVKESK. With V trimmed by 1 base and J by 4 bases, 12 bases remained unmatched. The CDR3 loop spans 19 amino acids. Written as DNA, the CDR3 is TGTGCCAGCAGCCAAGGCCGAACTAGCGGGAGGGCCCTCGGAGAGACCCAGTACTTC. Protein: CASSQGRTSGRALGETQYF.

The chain's CDR3 is CASSLFLGQELEAFF. The CDR3 DNA follows: TGTGCCAGCAGCCTTTTTCTGGGGCAGGAGCTTGAAGCTTTCTTT. The rearrangement uses TRBV9 and TRBJ1-1; a weak D match, TRBD1 (5 bases). The V gene lost 4 bases and the J gene lost 7 bases, with 20 bases spanning the gap. Germline-derived CDR1 and CDR2 are SGDLS and YYNGEE. The CDR3 consists of 15 residues.

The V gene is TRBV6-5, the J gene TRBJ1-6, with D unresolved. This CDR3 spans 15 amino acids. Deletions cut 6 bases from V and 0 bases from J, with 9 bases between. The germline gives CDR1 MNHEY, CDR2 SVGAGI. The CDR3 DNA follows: TGTGCCAGCAGGAATCCTAGCTCCTATAATTCACCCCTCCACTTT. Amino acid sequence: CASRNPSSYNSPLHF.

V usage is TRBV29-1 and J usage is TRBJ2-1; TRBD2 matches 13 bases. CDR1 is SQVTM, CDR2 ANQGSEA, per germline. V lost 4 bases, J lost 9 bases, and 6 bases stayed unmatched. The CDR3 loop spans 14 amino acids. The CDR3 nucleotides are TGCAGCGTTGGAACTAGCGGGGGGGAGGGTGAGCAGTTCTTC. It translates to CSVGTSGGEGEQFF.

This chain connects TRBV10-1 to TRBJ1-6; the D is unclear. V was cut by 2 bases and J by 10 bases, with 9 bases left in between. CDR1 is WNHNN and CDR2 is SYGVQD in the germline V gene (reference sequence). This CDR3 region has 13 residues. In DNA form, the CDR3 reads TGCGCCAGCAGTGAGACAGAGGGCTCACCCCTCCACTTT. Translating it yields CASSETEGSPLHF.

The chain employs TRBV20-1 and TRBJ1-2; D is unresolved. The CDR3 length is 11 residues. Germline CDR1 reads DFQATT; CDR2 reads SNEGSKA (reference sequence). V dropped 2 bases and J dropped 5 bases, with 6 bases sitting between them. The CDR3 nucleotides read TGCAGTGCTAGATTCGGGTATGGCTACACCTTC. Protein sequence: CSARFGYGYTF.

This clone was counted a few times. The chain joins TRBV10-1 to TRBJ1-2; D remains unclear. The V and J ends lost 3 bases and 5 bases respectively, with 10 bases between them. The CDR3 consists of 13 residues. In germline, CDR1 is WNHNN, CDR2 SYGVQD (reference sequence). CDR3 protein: CASSESGGYGYTF. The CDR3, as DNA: TGCGCCAGCAGTGAATCGGGTGGATATGGCTACACCTTC.

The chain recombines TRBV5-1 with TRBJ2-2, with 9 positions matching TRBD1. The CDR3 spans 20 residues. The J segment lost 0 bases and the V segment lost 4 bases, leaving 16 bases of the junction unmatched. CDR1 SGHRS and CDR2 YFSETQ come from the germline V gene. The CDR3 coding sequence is TGCGCCAGCAGCCGCGCCGGGACAGGGATACGAGGGACGAACACCGGGGAGCTGTTTTTT. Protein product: CASSRAGTGIRGTNTGELFF.

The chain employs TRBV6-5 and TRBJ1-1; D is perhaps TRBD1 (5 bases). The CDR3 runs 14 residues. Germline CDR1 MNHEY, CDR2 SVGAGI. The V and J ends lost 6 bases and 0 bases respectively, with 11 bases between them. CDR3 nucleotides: TGTGCCAGCAGGCAACAGGAGATGAACACTGAAGCTTTCTTT. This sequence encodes CASRQQEMNTEAFF.

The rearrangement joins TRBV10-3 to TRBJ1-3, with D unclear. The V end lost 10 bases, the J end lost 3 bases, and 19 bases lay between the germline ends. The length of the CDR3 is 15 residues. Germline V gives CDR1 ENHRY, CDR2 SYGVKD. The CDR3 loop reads CATLAGGLSGNTIYF. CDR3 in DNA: TGTGCCACCCTTGCTGGAGGTTTGAGTGGAAACACCATATATTTT.

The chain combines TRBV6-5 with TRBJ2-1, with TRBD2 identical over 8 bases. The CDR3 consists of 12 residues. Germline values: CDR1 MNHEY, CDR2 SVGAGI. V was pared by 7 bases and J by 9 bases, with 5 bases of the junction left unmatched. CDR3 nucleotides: TGTGCCAGCACCAACGGGGGGGGTGAGCAGTTCTTC. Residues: CASTNGGGEQFF.

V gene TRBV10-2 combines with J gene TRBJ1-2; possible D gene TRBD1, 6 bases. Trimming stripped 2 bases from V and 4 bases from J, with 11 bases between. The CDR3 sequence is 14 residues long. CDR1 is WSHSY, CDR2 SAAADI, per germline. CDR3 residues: CASSEALDSYGYTF. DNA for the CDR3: TGCGCCAGCAGTGAGGCCCTGGACAGCTATGGCTACACCTTC.

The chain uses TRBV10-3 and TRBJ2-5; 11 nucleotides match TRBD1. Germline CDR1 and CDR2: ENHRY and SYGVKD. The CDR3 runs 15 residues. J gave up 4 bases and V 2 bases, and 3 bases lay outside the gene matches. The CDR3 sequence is CAISEPDRGRETQYF. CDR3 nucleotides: TGTGCCATCAGTGAGCCGGACAGGGGGCGAGAGACCCAGTACTTC.

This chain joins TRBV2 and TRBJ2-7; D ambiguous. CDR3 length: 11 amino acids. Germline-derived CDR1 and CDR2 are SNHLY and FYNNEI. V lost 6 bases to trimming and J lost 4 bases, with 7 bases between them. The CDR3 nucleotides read TGTGCCAGCAGGGAGTGGTACGAGCAGTACTTC. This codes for CASREWYEQYF.

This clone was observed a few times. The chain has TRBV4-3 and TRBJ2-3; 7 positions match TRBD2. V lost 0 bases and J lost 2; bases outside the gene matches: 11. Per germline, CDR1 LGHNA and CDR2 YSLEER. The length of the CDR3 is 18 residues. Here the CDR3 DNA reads TGCGCCAGCAGCCAAGACCTTACGGGGGGTCTTCTCACAGATACGCAGTATTTT. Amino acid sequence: CASSQDLTGGLLTDTQYF.